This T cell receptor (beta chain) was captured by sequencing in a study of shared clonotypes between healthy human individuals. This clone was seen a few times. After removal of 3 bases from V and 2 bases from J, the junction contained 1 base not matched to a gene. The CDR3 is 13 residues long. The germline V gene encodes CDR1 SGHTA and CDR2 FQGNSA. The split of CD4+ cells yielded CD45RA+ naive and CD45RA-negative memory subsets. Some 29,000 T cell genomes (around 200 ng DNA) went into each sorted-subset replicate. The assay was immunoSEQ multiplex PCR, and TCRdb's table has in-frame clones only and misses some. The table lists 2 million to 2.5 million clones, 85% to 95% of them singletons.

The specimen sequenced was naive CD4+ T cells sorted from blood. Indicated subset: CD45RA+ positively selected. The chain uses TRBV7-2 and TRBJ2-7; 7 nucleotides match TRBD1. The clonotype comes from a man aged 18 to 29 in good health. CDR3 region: CASSFGQAYEQYF. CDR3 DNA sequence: TGTGCCAGCAGCTTCGGACAGGCCTACGAGCAGTACTTC.